The 13 T cell receptor beta chains below all came from one sample that was sequenced in a study of blood T cell repertoires in COVID-19. Generated by immunoSEQ multiplex PCR, the TCRdb table keeps only in-frame clones and is missing some. The sample holds about 230,000 clones; roughly 84% are singletons and the top ten take approximately 0.89%. The sequencing sample was made of peripheral blood. These receptors were collected from a man aged 40-49 years with acute or convalescent COVID-19.

This chain links TRBV5-1 with TRBJ2-7; D perhaps matches TRBD2 (6 bases). The V and J ends lost 0 bases and 3 bases respectively, with 13 bases between them. Germline loops: CDR1 SGHRS, CDR2 YFSETQ. The CDR3 runs to 15 residues. In DNA, the CDR3 is TGCGCCAGCAGCTTGGTCCCGGGGGAGCACTACGAGCAGTACTTC. Residues: CASSLVPGEHYEQYF.

The CDR3 loop is CASSRRTSGGAGEQFF. As DNA, the CDR3 is TGTGCCAGCAGCCGGAGGACTAGCGGGGGGGCAGGAGAGCAGTTCTTC. The genes are TRBV14 and TRBJ2-1; 15 bases are shared with TRBD2. Germline V lookup: CDR1 SGHDN, CDR2 FVKESK. This CDR3 is built from 16 residues. After removal of 4 bases from V and 10 bases from J, the junction contained 8 bases not matched to a gene.

V and J are TRBV7-8 and TRBJ1-5; 9 bases match TRBD1. CDR3 length: 14 residues. Per germline, CDR1 SGHVS and CDR2 FQNEAQ. V lost 4 bases and J lost 5; bases outside the gene matches: 3. DNA of the CDR3: TGTGCCAGCAGCTGGGACAGGGAAGATCAGCCCCAGCATTTT. Protein sequence: CASSWDREDQPQHF.

The rearrangement joins TRBV29-1 to TRBJ1-4, with D tentatively TRBD1 (6 bases). The CDR3 totals 12 residues. V dropped 5 bases and J dropped 7 bases, with 11 bases sitting between them. The V gene's germline CDR1 is SQVTM and CDR2 ANQGSEA. The CDR3 nucleotides are TGCAGCGTTTTAGGACAGCCTGAAAAACTGTTTTTT. It codes for CSVLGQPEKLFF.

The genes are TRBV5-4 and TRBJ2-5, with 9 bases fitting TRBD2. The CDR3 is made up of 16 amino acids. With V trimmed by 3 bases and J by 0 bases, 6 bases remained unmatched. The germline V gene has CDR1 SGHNT and CDR2 YYREEE (reference sequence). This chain's CDR3 is CASSSLAGVYQETQYF. The CDR3 DNA reads TGTGCCAGCAGCTCATTAGCGGGGGTCTACCAAGAGACCCAGTACTTC. Supplemented by reference TRBV5-4 and TRBJ2-5, the full variable domain reads ETGVTQSPTHLIKTRGQQVTLRCSSQSGHNTVSWYQQALGQGPQFIFQYYREEENGRGNFPPRFSGLQFPNYSSELNVNALELDDSALYLCASSSLAGVYQETQYFGPGTRLLVL.

The gene calls are TRBV5-1 and TRBJ2-7; 9 bases align to TRBD1. The CDR3 contains 14 residues. V was pared by 4 bases and J by 5 bases, with 7 bases of the junction left unmatched. Per the germline V gene, CDR1 is SGHRS and CDR2 is YFSETQ. CDR3 loop: CASSISGTGHEQYF. The CDR3 nucleotides read TGCGCCAGCAGCATTTCCGGGACAGGGCACGAGCAGTACTTC.

This clone was picked up one time. The chain has TRBV4-2 and TRBJ2-2, with TRBD2 matching over 11 bases. Germline CDR1 reads LGHNA; CDR2 reads YNFKEQ. V was pared by 0 bases and J by 5 bases, with 2 bases of the junction left unmatched. The CDR3 sequence is 16 residues long. The chain's CDR3 is CASSQELAGETGELFF. The DNA for the CDR3 is TGTGCCAGCAGCCAAGAACTAGCGGGGGAGACCGGGGAGCTGTTTTTT.

The chain is built from TRBV5-4 and TRBJ2-1; TRBD2 matches at 9 bases. CDR3 size: 17 residues. Germline trimming cut 0 bases from V and 1 base from J; bases unmatched to any gene: 5. Germline CDR1 reads SGHNT; CDR2 reads YYREEE (reference sequence). CDR3 sequence reads: CASSLGGSGGSYNEQFF. The DNA of the CDR3 is TGTGCCAGCAGCTTGGGAGGAAGCGGGGGGTCCTACAATGAGCAGTTCTTC.

This clone is a singleton in its sample. The J gene is TRBJ2-2, the V gene TRBV6-5, with 8 bases matching TRBD2. CDR1 and CDR2 (germline): MNHEY, SVGAGI. J was trimmed by 4 bases and V by 7 bases; bases with no gene match: 5. This CDR3 has 14 residues. This chain's CDR3 is CASTSRGGTGELFF. CDR3 sequence (DNA): TGTGCCAGCACCTCACGGGGGGGCACCGGGGAGCTGTTTTTT.

This sequence joins TRBV4-3 and TRBJ1-1; 8 nucleotides match TRBD1. V lost 2 bases, J lost 6 bases, and 8 bases stayed unmatched. Germline-derived CDR1 and CDR2 are LGHNA and YSLEER. CDR3 length equals 15 residues. The CDR3 protein is CASSQTGTGRPEAFF. The CDR3 DNA reads as TGCGCCAGCAGCCAAACCGGGACAGGACGTCCTGAAGCTTTCTTT.

This clone appeared once. The chain has TRBV6-5 and TRBJ2-2, with TRBD2 identical over 11 bases. The J segment lost 4 bases and the V segment lost 6 bases, leaving 4 bases of the junction unmatched. Germline V gene sequence: CDR1 MNHEY, CDR2 SVGAGI. The CDR3 has 15 residues. Written as DNA, the CDR3 is TGTGCCAGCAGCCGACTAGCGGGGAGCACCGGGGAGCTGTTTTTT. Its protein product is CASSRLAGSTGELFF.

The V call is TRBV11-1, the J call TRBJ2-7; 7 nucleotides align to TRBD1. The CDR3 is 15 residues long. Trimming cost V 1 base and J 1 base; bases outside gene matches: 4. CDR1 SGHAT and CDR2 FQDESV come from the germline V gene (reference sequence). The CDR3 coding sequence is TGTGCCAGCAGCTTAGACAGGGGACAGTCCTACGAGCAGTACTTC. This codes for CASSLDRGQSYEQYF.

The CDR3 DNA reads as TGTGCCAGCACTAGGGACAACACTAACTATGGCTACACCTTC. Its protein is CASTRDNTNYGYTF. The gene calls are TRBV28 and TRBJ1-2; TRBD1 might be the D (6 bases). Trimming removed 7 bases at V and 0 bases at J, with 12 bases between. CDR3 length: 14 amino acids. CDR1 is MDHEN and CDR2 is SYDVKM in the germline V gene.